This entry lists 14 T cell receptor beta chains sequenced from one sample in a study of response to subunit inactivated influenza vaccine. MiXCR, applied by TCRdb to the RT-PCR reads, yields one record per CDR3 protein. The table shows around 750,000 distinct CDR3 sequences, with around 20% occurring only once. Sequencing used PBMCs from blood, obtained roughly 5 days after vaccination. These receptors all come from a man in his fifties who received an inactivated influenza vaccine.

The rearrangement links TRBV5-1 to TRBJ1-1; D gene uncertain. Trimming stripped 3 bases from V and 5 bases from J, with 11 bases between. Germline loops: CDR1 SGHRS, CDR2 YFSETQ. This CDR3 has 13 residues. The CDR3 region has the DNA TGCGCCAGCAGCTCCCGATCTGAAACTGAAGCTTTCTTT. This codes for CASSSRSETEAFF.

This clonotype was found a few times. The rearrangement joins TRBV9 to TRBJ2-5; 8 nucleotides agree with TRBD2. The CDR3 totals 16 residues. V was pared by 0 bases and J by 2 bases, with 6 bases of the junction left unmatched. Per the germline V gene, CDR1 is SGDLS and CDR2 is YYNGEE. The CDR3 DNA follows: TGTGCCAGCAGCGTAGGGGTTAGCGGGGTTCAAGAGACCCAGTACTTC. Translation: CASSVGVSGVQETQYF.

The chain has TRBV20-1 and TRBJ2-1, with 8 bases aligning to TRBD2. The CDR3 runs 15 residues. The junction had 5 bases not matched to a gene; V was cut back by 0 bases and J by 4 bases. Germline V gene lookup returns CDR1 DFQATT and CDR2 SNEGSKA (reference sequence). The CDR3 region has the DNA TGCAGTGCTAGAGATCAACCTAGCGGGTACAATGAGCAGTTCTTC. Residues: CSARDQPSGYNEQFF.

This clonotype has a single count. CDR3 coding DNA: TGTGCCAGTAGTAGGGGAGGGGGCGTAAATGAGCAGTTCTTC. It encodes CASSRGGGVNEQFF. The V gene is TRBV19, the J gene TRBJ2-1, with D perhaps matching TRBD1 or TRBD2 (7 bases each). The CDR3 totals 14 residues. Germline V CDR1 and CDR2: LNHDA, SQIVND (reference sequence). V shed 4 bases and J shed 7 bases, with 14 bases lying between them.

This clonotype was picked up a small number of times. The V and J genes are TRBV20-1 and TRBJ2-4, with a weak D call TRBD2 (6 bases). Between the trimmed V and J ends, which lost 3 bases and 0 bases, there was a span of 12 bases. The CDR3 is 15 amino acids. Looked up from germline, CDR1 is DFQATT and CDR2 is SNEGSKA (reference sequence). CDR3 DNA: TGCAGTGCTAGGGGACCGGGACTAGCCAAAAACATTCAGTACTTC. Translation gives CSARGPGLAKNIQYF.

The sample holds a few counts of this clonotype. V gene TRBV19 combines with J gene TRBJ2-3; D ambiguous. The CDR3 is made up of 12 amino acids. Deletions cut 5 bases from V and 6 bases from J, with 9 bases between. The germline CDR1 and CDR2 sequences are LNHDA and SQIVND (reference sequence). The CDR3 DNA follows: TGTGCCAGTAGTCTCCCTCGGGATACGCAGTATTTT. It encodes CASSLPRDTQYF.

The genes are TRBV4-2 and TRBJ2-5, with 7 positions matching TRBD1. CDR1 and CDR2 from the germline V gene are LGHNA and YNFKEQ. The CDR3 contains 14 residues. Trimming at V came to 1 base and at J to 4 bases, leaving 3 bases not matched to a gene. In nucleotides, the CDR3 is TGTGCCAGCAGCCAAGCAGGGGGTTCAGAGACCCAGTACTTC. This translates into CASSQAGGSETQYF.

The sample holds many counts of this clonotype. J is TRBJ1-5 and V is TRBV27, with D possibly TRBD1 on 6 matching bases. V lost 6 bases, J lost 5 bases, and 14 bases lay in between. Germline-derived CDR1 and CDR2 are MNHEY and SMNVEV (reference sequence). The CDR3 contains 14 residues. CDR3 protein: CASRSWQGYQPQHF. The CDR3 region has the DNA TGTGCCAGCAGGAGCTGGCAGGGGTATCAGCCCCAGCATTTT.

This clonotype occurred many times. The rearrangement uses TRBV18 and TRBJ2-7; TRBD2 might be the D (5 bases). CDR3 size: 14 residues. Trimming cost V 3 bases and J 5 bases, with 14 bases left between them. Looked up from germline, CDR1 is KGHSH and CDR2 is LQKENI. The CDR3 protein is CASSPGRADNEQYF. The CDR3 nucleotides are TGTGCCAGCTCACCCGGGCGGGCAGATAACGAGCAGTACTTC.

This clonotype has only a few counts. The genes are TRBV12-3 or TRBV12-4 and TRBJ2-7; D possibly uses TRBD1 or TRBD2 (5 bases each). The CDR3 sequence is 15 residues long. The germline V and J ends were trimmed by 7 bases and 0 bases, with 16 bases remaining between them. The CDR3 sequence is CASTQGVANSYEQYF. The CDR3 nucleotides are TGTGCCAGCACCCAAGGGGTAGCGAACTCCTACGAGCAGTACTTC.

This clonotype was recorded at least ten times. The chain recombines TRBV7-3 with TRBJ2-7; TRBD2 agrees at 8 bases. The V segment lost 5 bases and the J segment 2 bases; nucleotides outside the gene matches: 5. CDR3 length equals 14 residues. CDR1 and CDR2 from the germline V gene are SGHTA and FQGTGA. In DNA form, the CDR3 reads TGTGCCAGCAGCCCGACCGGGGGGGCCTACGAGCAGTACTTC. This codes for CASSPTGGAYEQYF.

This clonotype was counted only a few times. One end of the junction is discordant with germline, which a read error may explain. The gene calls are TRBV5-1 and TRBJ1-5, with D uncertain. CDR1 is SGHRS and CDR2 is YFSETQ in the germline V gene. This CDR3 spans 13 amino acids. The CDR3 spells CASSLSGKSAPAF. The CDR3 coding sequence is TGCGCCAGCAGCCTCTCGGGCAAATCAGCCCCAGCATTT.

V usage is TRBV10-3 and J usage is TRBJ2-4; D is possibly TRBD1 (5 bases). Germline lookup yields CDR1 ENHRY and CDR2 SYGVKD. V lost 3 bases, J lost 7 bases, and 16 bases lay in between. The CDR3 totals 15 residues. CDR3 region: CAISDPLGPMNIQYF. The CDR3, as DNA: TGTGCCATCAGTGACCCCTTGGGGCCGATGAACATTCAGTACTTC.

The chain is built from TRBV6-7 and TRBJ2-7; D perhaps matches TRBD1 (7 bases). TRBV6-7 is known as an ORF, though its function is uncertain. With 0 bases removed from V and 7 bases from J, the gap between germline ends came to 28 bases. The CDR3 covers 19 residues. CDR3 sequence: CASSYSEQGTLPERLEQYF. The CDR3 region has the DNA TGTGCCAGCAGTTACTCCGAACAGGGGACTTTGCCCGAGCGCTTAGAGCAGTACTTC.